A selection of T cell receptor beta chains follows, all from one sample in a study of shared clonotypes between healthy human individuals. TCRdb's copy holds only in-frame clones and misses some; the assay was immunoSEQ multiplex PCR. In the table there are 2,100,000 or so clones, 90% to 97% of which are singletons. The sequenced material came from naive CD4+ T cells sorted from blood. Every receptor here comes from a man in his late teens or twenties in good health. Both conserved end residues are part of each CDR3. The D gene is left open where the match is weak.

TRBJ2-2,TRBD1,TRBV5-1,TGCGCCAGCAGCGTTGACAGGGTTTCGAACACCGGGGAGCTGTTTTTT,CASSVDRVSNTGELFF
TRBJ1-4,.,TRBV25-1,TGTGCCAGCATCATAAAGGGACAAAGGGTTGAAAAACTGTTTTTT,CASIIKGQRVEKLFF
TRBJ2-5,TRBD2,TRBV5-4,TGTGCCAGCAGCTTGCCCTGGACTAGCGGGGACTTAGAGACCCAGTACTTC,CASSLPWTSGDLETQYF
TRBJ2-3,.,TRBV6-1,TGTGCCAGCAGTGAAGGCGGGGTCCGCACAGATACGCAGTATTTT,CASSEGGVRTDTQYF
TRBJ1-5,.,TRBV4-1,TGCGCCAGCAGCCAAGAACTTCGAGGGAACGGCAATCAGCCCCAGCATTTT,CASSQELRGNGNQPQHF
TRBJ2-7,TRBD2,TRBV5-6,TGTGCCAGCAGCTTGGAGTGGTTAGGGGCAGCGGGAGAGCAGTACTTC,CASSLEWLGAAGEQYF
TRBJ2-5,.,TRBV11-2,TGTGCCAGCAGCTTTCTGGAGACCCAGTACTTC,CASSFLETQYF
TRBJ1-2,.,TRBV6-6,TGTGCCAGCATCGGCAGGGTTAACTATGGCTACACCTTC,CASIGRVNYGYTF
TRBJ2-5,TRBD2,TRBV5-1,TGCGCCAGCAGCTTTGGTAGCGGGGGGCAAGAGACCCAGTACTTC,CASSFGSGGQETQYF
TRBJ1-5,.,TRBV7-6,TGTGCCAGCAGCCTCACAGGTCAGGGCAATCAGCCCCAGCATTTT,CASSLTGQGNQPQHF
TRBJ1-2,TRBD1,TRBV25-1,TGTGCCAGCAGTTCGACCAGGGGGCTTGACTATGGCTACACCTTC,CASSSTRGLDYGYTF
TRBJ2-5,TRBD1,TRBV2,TGTGCCAGCAATCCCGGGACAGGGGAAGAGACCCAGTACTTC,CASNPGTGEETQYF
TRBJ2-3,TRBD1,TRBV19,TGTGCCAGTAGTATAAGACAGGGGGCGTCGGATACGCAGTATTTT,CASSIRQGASDTQYF
TRBJ2-1,TRBD1,TRBV7-6,TGTGCCAGCAGCTTAGAGACAGGGGGCATCGGGACGAGGTTCCATTTGATCAATGAGCAGTTCTTC,CASSLETGGIGTRFHLINEQFF